This T cell receptor beta chain emerged from a study of cytomegalovirus exposure and HLA in healthy donors. The study, taken as a whole, reports: Three of the chains that were CMV-associated were confirmed in vitro to be specific for CMV antigens.

The PCR made use of 60 Vbeta and 13 Jbeta primers. The assay was immunoSEQ multiplex PCR, and TCRdb's table has in-frame clones only and misses some. The top ten hold approximately 2.1% of the sample, which has under 200,000 clones, 79% seen once. In the case of this clone: Its antigen is undetermined.

CDR1 is SGHTA and CDR2 is FQGNSA in the germline V gene. This CDR3 comprises 14 residues. V was clipped by 6 bases and J by 9 bases; unmatched bases: 6. The chain carries TRBV7-2 and TRBJ1-6, with 9 bases fitting TRBD1. This receptor was obtained from a woman aged 50 to 60 in good health and CMV-seronegative. Source material: PBMCs. The CDR3 here is CASRWTGDSSPLHF. Here the CDR3 DNA reads TGTGCCAGCAGATGGACAGGGGACAGTTCACCCCTCCACTTT.